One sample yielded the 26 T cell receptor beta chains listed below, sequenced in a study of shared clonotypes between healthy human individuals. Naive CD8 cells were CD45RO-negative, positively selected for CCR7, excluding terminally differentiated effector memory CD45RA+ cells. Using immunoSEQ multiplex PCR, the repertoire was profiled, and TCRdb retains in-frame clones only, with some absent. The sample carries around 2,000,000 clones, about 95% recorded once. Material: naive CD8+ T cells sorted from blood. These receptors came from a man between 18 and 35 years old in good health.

CDR3 nucleotide sequence: TGTGCCAGCAGTTACTCGAAAGGCTTACAACTGTTTTTT. It translates to CASSYSKGLQLFF. The V call is TRBV6-5, the J call TRBJ1-4; D remains ambiguous. The V gene lost 0 bases and the J gene lost 12 bases, with 11 bases spanning the gap. Per germline, CDR1 MNHEY and CDR2 SVGAGI. The CDR3 sequence is 13 residues long.

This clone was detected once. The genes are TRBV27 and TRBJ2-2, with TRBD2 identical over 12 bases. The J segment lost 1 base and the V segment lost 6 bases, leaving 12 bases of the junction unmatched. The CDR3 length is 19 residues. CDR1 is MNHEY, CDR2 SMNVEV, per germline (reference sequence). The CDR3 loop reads CASSLGLAGGLENTGELFF. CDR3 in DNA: TGTGCCAGCAGCCTGGGACTAGCGGGCGGCCTTGAGAACACCGGGGAGCTGTTTTTT.

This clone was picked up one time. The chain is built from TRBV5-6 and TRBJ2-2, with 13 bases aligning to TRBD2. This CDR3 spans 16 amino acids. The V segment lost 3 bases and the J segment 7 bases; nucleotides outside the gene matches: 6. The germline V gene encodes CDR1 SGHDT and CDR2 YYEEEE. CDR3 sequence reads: CASSSGTSGIFGELFF. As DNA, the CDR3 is TGTGCCAGCAGCTCCGGGACTAGCGGGATCTTCGGGGAGCTGTTTTTT.

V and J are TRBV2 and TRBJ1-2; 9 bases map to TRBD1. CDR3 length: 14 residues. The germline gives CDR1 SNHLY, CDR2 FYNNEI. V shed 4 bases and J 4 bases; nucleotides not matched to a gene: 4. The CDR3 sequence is CASSAGQGVYGYTF. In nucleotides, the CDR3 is TGTGCCAGCAGTGCGGGACAGGGAGTCTATGGCTACACCTTC.

CDR3 amino acids: CASSSRLELQQETQYF. In DNA form, the CDR3 reads TGTGCCAGCAGCTCCAGACTAGAGTTACAACAAGAGACCCAGTACTTC. The V call is TRBV11-2, the J call TRBJ2-5; D perhaps matches TRBD2 (6 bases). Germline CDR1 and CDR2: SGHAT and FQNNGV. The CDR3 length is 16 residues. The ends were cut back, 4 bases at V and 2 bases at J, with 17 bases in the middle.

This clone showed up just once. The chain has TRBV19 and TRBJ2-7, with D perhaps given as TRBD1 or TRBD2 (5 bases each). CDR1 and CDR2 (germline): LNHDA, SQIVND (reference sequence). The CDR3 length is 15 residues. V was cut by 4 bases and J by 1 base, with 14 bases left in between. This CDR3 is CASSTGPRESYEQYF. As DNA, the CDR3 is TGTGCCAGTAGTACGGGACCGCGAGAGTCCTACGAGCAGTACTTC.

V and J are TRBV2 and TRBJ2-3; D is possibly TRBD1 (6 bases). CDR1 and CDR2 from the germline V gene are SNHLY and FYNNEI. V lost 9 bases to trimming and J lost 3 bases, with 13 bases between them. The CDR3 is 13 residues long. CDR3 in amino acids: CARSWGPTDTQYF. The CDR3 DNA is TGTGCCAGAAGTTGGGGGCCAACAGATACGCAGTATTTT.

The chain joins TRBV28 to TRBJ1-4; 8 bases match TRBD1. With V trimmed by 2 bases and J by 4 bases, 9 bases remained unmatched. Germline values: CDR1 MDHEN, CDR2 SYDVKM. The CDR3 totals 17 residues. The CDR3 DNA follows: TGTGCCAGCAGTTTACCCTATCGGACAGGGCGTAATGAAAAACTGTTTTTT. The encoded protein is CASSLPYRTGRNEKLFF.

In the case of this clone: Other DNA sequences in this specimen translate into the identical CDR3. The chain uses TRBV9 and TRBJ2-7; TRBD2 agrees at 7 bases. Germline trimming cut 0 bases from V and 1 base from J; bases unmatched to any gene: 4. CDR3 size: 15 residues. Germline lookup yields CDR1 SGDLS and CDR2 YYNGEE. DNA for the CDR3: TGTGCCAGCAGCGTAGGGCCTAGCGGATCCTACGAGCAGTACTTC. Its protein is CASSVGPSGSYEQYF.

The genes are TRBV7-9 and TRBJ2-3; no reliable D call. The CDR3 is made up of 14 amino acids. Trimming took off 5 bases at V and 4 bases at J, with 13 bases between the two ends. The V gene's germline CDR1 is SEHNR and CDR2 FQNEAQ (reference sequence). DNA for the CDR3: TGTGCCAGCAGCCCCGTACTAACCCCAGATACGCAGTATTTT. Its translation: CASSPVLTPDTQYF.

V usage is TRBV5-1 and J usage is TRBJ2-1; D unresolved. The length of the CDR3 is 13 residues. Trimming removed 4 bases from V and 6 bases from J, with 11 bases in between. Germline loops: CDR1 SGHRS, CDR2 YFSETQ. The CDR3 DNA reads TGCGCCAGCAGCCGGGTGGGGTTCAATGAGCAGTTCTTC. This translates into CASSRVGFNEQFF.

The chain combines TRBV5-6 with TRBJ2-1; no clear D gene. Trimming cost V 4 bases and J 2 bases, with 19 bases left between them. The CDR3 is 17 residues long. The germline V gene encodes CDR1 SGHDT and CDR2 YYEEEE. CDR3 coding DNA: TGTGCCAGCAGCCGAACTTCGGGCAGCCTAACCTACAATGAGCAGTTCTTC. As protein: CASSRTSGSLTYNEQFF. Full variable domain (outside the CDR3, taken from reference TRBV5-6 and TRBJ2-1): DAGVTQSPTHLIKTRGQQVTLRCSPKSGHDTVSWYQQALGQGPQFIFQYYEEEERQRGNFPDRFSGHQFPNYSSELNVNALLLGDSALYLCASSRTSGSLTYNEQFFGPGTRLTVL.

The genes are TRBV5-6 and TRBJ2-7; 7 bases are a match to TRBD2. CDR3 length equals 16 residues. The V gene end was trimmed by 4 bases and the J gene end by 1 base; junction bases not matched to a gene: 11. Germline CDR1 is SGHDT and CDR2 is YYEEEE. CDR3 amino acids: CASSRTLAFNSYEQYF. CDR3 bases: TGTGCCAGCAGCAGAACACTAGCGTTCAATTCCTACGAGCAGTACTTC.

The CDR3 region is CASSLSRTKLYNEQFF. DNA for the CDR3: TGTGCCAGCAGCTTAAGCCGGACTAAATTGTACAATGAGCAGTTCTTC. This chain joins TRBV11-2 and TRBJ2-1; tentatively, D is TRBD2 (6 bases). This CDR3 comprises 16 residues. Germline V gives CDR1 SGHAT, CDR2 FQNNGV. Trimming removed 2 bases from V and 4 bases from J, with 15 bases in between. The entire variable domain, with the rest obtained from reference TRBV11-2 and TRBJ2-1, is as follows: EAGVAQSPRYKIIEKRQSVAFWCNPISGHATLYWYQQILGQGPKLLIQFQNNGVVDDSQLPKDRFSAERLKGVDSTLKIQPAKLEDSAVYLCASSLSRTKLYNEQFFGPGTRLTVL.

CDR3 coding DNA: TGCGCCAGCAGCCAAGTTCTCGGGACTAGCGGGAGTTACGAGCAGTACTTC. Translation: CASSQVLGTSGSYEQYF. The rearrangement joins TRBV4-1 to TRBJ2-7; the match to TRBD2 covers 14 bases. Germline values: CDR1 MGHRA, CDR2 YSYEKL. CDR3 size: 17 residues. The V and J ends lost 1 base and 4 bases, in that order; junction bases with no gene match: 6.

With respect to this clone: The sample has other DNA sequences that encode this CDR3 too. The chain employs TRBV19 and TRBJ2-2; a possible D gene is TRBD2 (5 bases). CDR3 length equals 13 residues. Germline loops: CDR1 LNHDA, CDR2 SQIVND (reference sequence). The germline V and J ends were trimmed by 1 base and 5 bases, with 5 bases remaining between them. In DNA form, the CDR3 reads TGTGCCAGTAGTATAGCGGGGACCGGGGAGCTGTTTTTT. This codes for CASSIAGTGELFF.

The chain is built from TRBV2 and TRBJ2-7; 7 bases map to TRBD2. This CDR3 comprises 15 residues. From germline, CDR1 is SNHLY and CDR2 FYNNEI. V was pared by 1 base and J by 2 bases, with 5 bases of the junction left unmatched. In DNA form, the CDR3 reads TGTGCCAGCAGTGAAGGCGGGAGTCAGACCTACGAGCAGTACTTC. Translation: CASSEGGSQTYEQYF.

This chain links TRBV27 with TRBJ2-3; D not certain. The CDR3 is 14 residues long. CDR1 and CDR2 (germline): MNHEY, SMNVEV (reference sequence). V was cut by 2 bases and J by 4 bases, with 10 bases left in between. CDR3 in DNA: TGTGCCAGCAGTTTAAAGTACCATGCAGATACGCAGTATTTT. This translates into CASSLKYHADTQYF.

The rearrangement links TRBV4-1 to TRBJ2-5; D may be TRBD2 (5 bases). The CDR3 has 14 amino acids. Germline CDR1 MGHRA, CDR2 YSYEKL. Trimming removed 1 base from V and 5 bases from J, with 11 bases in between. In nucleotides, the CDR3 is TGCGCCAGCAGCCAAGGCCAGGAGGTGGAGACCCAGTACTTC. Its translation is CASSQGQEVETQYF.

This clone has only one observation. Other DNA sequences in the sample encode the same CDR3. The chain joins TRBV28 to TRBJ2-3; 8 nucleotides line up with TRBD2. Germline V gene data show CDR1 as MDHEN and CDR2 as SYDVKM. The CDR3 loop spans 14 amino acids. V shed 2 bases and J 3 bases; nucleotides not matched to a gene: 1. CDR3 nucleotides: TGTGCCAGCAGTTTAACGGGGGGGACAGATACGCAGTATTTT. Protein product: CASSLTGGTDTQYF.

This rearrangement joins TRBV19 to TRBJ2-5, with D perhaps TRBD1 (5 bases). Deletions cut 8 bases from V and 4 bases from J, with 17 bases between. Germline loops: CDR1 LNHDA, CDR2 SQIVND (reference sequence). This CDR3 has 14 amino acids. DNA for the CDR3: TGTGCCAGTTCGCCCGCAAGGGGTCTAGAGACCCAGTACTTC. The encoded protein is CASSPARGLETQYF.

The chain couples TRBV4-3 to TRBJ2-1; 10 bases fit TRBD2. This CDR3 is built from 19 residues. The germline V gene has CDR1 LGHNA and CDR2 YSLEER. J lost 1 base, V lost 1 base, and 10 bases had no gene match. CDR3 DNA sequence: TGCGCCAGCAGCCAAGCAGCGGGAGGGATCTTGAATTCCTACAATGAGCAGTTCTTC. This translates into CASSQAAGGILNSYNEQFF.

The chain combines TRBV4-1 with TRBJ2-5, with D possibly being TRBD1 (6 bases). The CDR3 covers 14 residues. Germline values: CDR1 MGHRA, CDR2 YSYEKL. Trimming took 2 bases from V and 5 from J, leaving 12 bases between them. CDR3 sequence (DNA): TGCGCCAGCAGCCAACTGGGGGCGGCGGAGACCCAGTACTTC. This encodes CASSQLGAAETQYF.

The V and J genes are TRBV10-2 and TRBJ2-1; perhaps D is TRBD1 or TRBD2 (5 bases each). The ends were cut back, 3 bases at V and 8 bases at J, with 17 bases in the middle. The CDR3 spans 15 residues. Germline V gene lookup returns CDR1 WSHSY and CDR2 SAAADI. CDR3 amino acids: CASSESGAGRDEQFF. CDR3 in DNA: TGCGCCAGCAGTGAATCTGGGGCGGGTAGGGATGAGCAGTTCTTC.

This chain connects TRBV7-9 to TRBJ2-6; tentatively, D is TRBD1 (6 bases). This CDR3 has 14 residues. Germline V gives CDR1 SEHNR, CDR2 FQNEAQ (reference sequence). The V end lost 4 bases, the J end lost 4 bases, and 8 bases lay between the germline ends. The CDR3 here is CASSYGTGANVLTF. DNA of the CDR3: TGTGCCAGCAGCTACGGGACAGGGGCCAACGTCCTGACTTTC.

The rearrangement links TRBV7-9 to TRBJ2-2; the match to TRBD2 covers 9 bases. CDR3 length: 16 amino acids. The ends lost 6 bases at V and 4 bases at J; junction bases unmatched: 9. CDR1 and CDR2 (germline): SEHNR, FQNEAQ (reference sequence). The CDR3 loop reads CASSPNSGSRTGELFF. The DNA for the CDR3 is TGTGCCAGCAGTCCGAATAGCGGGAGCCGCACCGGGGAGCTGTTTTTT.